This T cell receptor beta chain is drawn from a study of OX40 agonist ivuxolimab in advanced cancers. Study outcomes and limitations: Doses of 0.1 to 3.0 mg/kg were accompanied by clonal expansion of CD4+ and CD8+ blood T cells by week 6.

The CDR3 runs to 15 residues. J gave up 1 base and V 4 bases, and 2 bases lay outside the gene matches. Per germline, CDR1 SEHNR and CDR2 FQNEAQ (reference sequence). About this clone itself: No antigen is known for it.

Clones were sequenced by immunoSEQ multiplex PCR, and TCRdb holds only the in-frame ones, with some missing. The sample records fewer than 85,000 clones, around nine tenths being singletons. This sample comprised CD4+ or CD8+ T cells sorted from blood, obtained in a trial of the OX40 agonist ivuxolimab. V gene TRBV7-9 combines with J gene TRBJ2-1; 9 nucleotides agree with TRBD1. The source is an adult with an advanced solid tumor such as melanoma, head and neck, liver or kidney cancer. The CDR3 region has the DNA TGTGCCAGCAGCTCTGGACAGGGGTCCTACAATGAGCAGTTCTTC. Its translation: CASSSGQGSYNEQFF.